The 7 T cell receptor beta chains reported below all come from one sample, sequenced in a study of CD8 T cells in ankylosing spondylitis. These receptors have no identified antigens. Whole-study findings and limits: Made up of several highly homologous variants, a TCR beta motif appeared characteristic of ankylosing spondylitis blood.

Via MiXCR, TCRdb re-called the 5' RACE reads, giving one row per CDR3 protein. The sample consists of 670,000 or so distinct CDR3 sequences, 19% of them appearing once. The sequenced material came from blood, either unsorted or a sorted T cell fraction (not recorded which). The receptors were sampled from a male donor with ankylosing spondylitis.

V and J are TRBV20-1 and TRBJ2-7; 7 bases line up with TRBD2. The V and J ends lost 7 bases and 3 bases, in that order; junction bases with no gene match: 12. This CDR3 spans 14 amino acids. CDR1 is DFQATT and CDR2 is SNEGSKA in the germline V gene (reference sequence). CDR3 region: CSVPSSGRLYEQYF. The CDR3 DNA is TGCAGTGTTCCCTCTAGCGGCAGACTCTACGAGCAGTACTTC.

The chain has TRBV27 and TRBJ1-6; D remains ambiguous. V lost 6 bases and J lost 1, with 13 bases in between. CDR1 is MNHEY, CDR2 SMNVEV, per germline (reference sequence). The CDR3 length is 16 residues. DNA for the CDR3: TGTGCCAGCAGCTCCCCGCGGGGATCCTATAATTCACCCCTCCACTTT. Translation: CASSSPRGSYNSPLHF.

This clonotype has more than one count but fewer than ten. DNA for the CDR3: TGTGCCAGCAGCACACGGACAGGGAGAGTTAAGAACACTGAAGCTTTCTTT. Translated, it gives CASSTRTGRVKNTEAFF. The chain employs TRBV7-6 and TRBJ1-1; 8 nucleotides align to TRBD1. CDR3 length equals 17 residues. Germline V CDR1 and CDR2: SGHVS, FNYEAQ. J lost 1 base, V lost 5 bases, and 12 bases had no gene match.

Ten or more counts support this clonotype. The V gene is TRBV20-1, the J gene TRBJ2-1; D ambiguous. This CDR3 is built from 14 residues. Trimming pared 6 bases from V and 2 bases from J, leaving 14 bases between. From germline, CDR1 is DFQATT and CDR2 SNEGSKA (reference sequence). The DNA of the CDR3 is TGCAGTGCCAAGGACCCTACGACCTACAATGAGCAGTTCTTC. Translation gives CSAKDPTTYNEQFF.

The J gene is TRBJ2-7, the V gene TRBV7-9; 7 nucleotides align to TRBD1. This CDR3 comprises 15 residues. Germline V gene lookup returns CDR1 SEHNR and CDR2 FQNEAQ (reference sequence). Trimming cost V 3 bases and J 3 bases; bases outside gene matches: 8. CDR3 sequence: CASSLGQWEYYEQYF. CDR3 DNA sequence: TGTGCCAGCAGCTTGGGACAGTGGGAGTACTACGAGCAGTACTTC.

This clonotype was observed a handful of times. This sequence joins TRBV7-6 and TRBJ2-7, with D uncertain. Germline assignment: CDR1 SGHVS and CDR2 FNYEAQ. This CDR3 spans 16 amino acids. V was pared by 5 bases and J by 1 base, with 18 bases between. This CDR3 is CASSPRDQTPSYEQYF. CDR3 DNA: TGTGCCAGCAGCCCAAGGGATCAGACACCTTCCTACGAGCAGTACTTC.

This clonotype was detected a few times. V and J are TRBV5-1 and TRBJ1-1; 7 bases match TRBD1. Germline V gene data show CDR1 as SGHRS and CDR2 as YFSETQ. Unmatched junction bases numbered 9, after V lost 4 bases and J lost 6 bases. CDR3 length equals 14 residues. CDR3 sequence (DNA): TGCGCCAGCAGCGTAGAGACAGGGCGAGCTGAAGCTTTCTTT. Translated: CASSVETGRAEAFF.